A single sample is the source of the 20 T cell receptor beta chains below, sequenced in a study of T-cell memory formation after mild COVID-19. MiXCR, run by TCRdb on the 5' RACE reads, gives a single entry per CDR3 protein. Here the sample spans 280,000 or so distinct CDR3 sequences, over 15% being singletons. The source material was PBMCs or a T cell subset sorted from them (not recorded which). The receptors here all came from a man aged 18 to 30 who had mild COVID-19 (a few samples of this study predate the infection). Cell type and time point are not known.

The rearrangement uses TRBV5-1 and TRBJ2-5; D gene ambiguous. The V gene lost 0 bases and the J gene lost 2 bases, with 8 bases spanning the gap. This CDR3 is 14 amino acids long. Germline V gene lookup returns CDR1 SGHRS and CDR2 YFSETQ. The CDR3 loop reads CASSLARAQETQYF. DNA for the CDR3: TGCGCCAGCAGCTTGGCGCGTGCTCAAGAGACCCAGTACTTC.

At least ten counts were recorded for this clonotype. V and J are TRBV5-1 and TRBJ2-5; 8 positions agree with TRBD1. Germline V gene data show CDR1 as SGHRS and CDR2 as YFSETQ. CDR3 length: 13 amino acids. V was pared by 7 bases and J by 2 bases, with 4 bases of the junction left unmatched. CDR3 sequence reads: CASARQGQETQYF. The CDR3 nucleotides are TGCGCCAGCGCCCGACAGGGGCAAGAGACCCAGTACTTC.

This sequence joins TRBV7-8 and TRBJ2-7; 7 bases agree with TRBD1. Germline CDR1 reads SGHVS; CDR2 reads FQNEAQ. Losses at the gene ends were 5 bases for V and 7 bases for J; bases not matched to a gene: 11. This CDR3 is 14 amino acids long. CDR3 in DNA: TGTGCCAGCAGCCCCCGACAGGGACGGCGGGAGCAGTACTTC. This translates into CASSPRQGRREQYF. The full variable domain, with the rest looked up from reference TRBV7-8 and TRBJ2-7, is GAGVSQSPRYKVAKRGQDVALRCDPISGHVSLFWYQQALGQGPEFLTYFQNEAQLDKSGLPSDRFFAERPEGSVSTLKIQRTQQEDSAVYLCASSPRQGRREQYFGPGTRLTVT.

The V call is TRBV4-1, the J call TRBJ2-2, with TRBD2 matching 10 bases. Trimming took 4 bases from V and 4 from J; bases not matched to a gene: 12. The CDR3 is 18 amino acids. Germline CDR1 reads MGHRA; CDR2 reads YSYEKL. CDR3 sequence (DNA): TGCGCCAGCAGCCCAGGGAGAGGCCCTAGCGGGGGCACCGGGGAGCTGTTTTTT. Its protein product is CASSPGRGPSGGTGELFF.

The table lists this clonotype with many counts. This chain connects TRBV5-1 to TRBJ1-6; D is unclear. CDR3 length: 15 amino acids. Germline lookup yields CDR1 SGHRS and CDR2 YFSETQ. V lost 0 bases to trimming and J lost 5 bases, with 9 bases between them. The CDR3: CASSLGFGDNSPLHF. The CDR3 DNA is TGCGCCAGCAGCTTGGGTTTCGGCGATAATTCACCCCTCCACTTT.

The V call is TRBV27, the J call TRBJ1-5; maybe TRBD1 (5 bases). Germline CDR1 and CDR2: MNHEY and SMNVEV (reference sequence). The length of the CDR3 is 15 residues. The V end lost 2 bases, the J end lost 2 bases, and 10 bases lay between the germline ends. CDR3 bases: TGTGCCAGCAGTTTAATGGGGACGGGCAATCAGCCCCAGCATTTT. This translates into CASSLMGTGNQPQHF.

The sample holds many counts of this clonotype. This rearrangement joins TRBV3-2 to TRBJ2-7. TRBV3-2 is an annotated pseudogene. The CDR3 has 13 residues. The CDR3 bases are TGTGCCAGCAGCCAAGACGGAGACTACGAGCAGTACGTC. Translation gives CASSQDGDYEQYV.

This clonotype was detected only a few times. J is TRBJ2-4 and V is TRBV12-3 or TRBV12-4; 9 bases are shared with TRBD1. The junction had 6 bases not matched to a gene; V was cut back by 5 bases and J by 7 bases. The CDR3 runs to 14 residues. DNA of the CDR3: TGTGCCAGCAGTCTGCCACAGGGGGCTAACATTCAGTACTTC. This sequence encodes CASSLPQGANIQYF.

A remark on this clonotype: One end of the junction fails to match germline, which may point to a read error. The chain carries TRBV7-2 and TRBJ2-1, with 7 bases that match TRBD1. This CDR3 has 16 residues. Per the germline V gene, CDR1 is SGHTA and CDR2 is FQGNSA. The CDR3 protein is CASSLQGLYHLNEQFF. In DNA form, the CDR3 reads TGCGCCAGCAGCTTACAGGGGCTTTACCATCTCAATGAGCAGTTCTTC. The full variable domain, in which reference TRBV7-2 and TRBJ2-1 provide the parts outside the CDR3, is GAGVSQSPSNKVTEKGKDVELRCDPISGHTALYWYRQSLGQGLEFLIYFQGNSAPDKSGLPSDRFSAERTGGSVSTLTIQRTQQEDSAVYLCASSLQGLYHLNEQFFGPGTRLTVL.

This clonotype turned up a few times. V and J are TRBV7-9 and TRBJ2-5; D may be TRBD1 or TRBD2 (5 bases each). V gave up 5 bases and J gave up 6 bases, with 22 bases separating them. The V gene's germline CDR1 is SEHNR and CDR2 FQNEAQ (reference sequence). This CDR3 region has 16 residues. The CDR3 spells CASSITVQGEGKTQYF. CDR3 sequence (DNA): TGTGCCAGCAGCATTACAGTCCAGGGCGAGGGGAAGACCCAGTACTTC.

This rearrangement joins TRBV10-3 to TRBJ2-5; 8 bases are shared with TRBD2. The CDR3 length is 15 residues. The V and J ends lost 3 bases and 2 bases, in that order; junction bases with no gene match: 5. The germline gives CDR1 ENHRY, CDR2 SYGVKD. CDR3 bases: TGTGCCATCAGTGATTCCGGGGGGGTACAAGAGACCCAGTACTTC. This translates into CAISDSGGVQETQYF.

The V gene is TRBV19, the J gene TRBJ2-7, with TRBD2 as a possible D gene (6 bases). Trimming left V 3 bases short and J 1 base short, with 10 bases between. The germline CDR1 and CDR2 sequences are LNHDA and SQIVND (reference sequence). The CDR3 consists of 14 residues. CDR3 residues: CASSISGTSYEQYF. Here the CDR3 DNA reads TGTGCCAGTAGTATCTCGGGGACTTCCTACGAGCAGTACTTC.

The V gene is TRBV6-5, the J gene TRBJ2-6; D is unresolved. The CDR3 spans 22 residues. In germline, CDR1 is MNHEY, CDR2 SVGAGI. Trimming cost V 6 bases and J 0 bases, with 30 bases left between them. CDR3 nucleotide sequence: TGTGCCAGCAGGAGGTGGGCGAGAACAGAGCAGGTCCCCTTCTCTGGGGCCAACGTCCTGACTTTC. Translated, it gives CASRRWARTEQVPFSGANVLTF.

The CDR3 coding sequence is TGTGCCACCAGTGCTCCGGAGGGGACCCAGTACTTC. Protein product: CATSAPEGTQYF. The chain recombines TRBV24-1 with TRBJ2-5; possibly TRBD2 for D (6 bases). Trimming took 5 bases from V and 7 from J, leaving 10 bases between them. The CDR3 loop spans 12 amino acids. Germline-derived CDR1 and CDR2 are KGHDR and SFDVKD.

The chain combines TRBV7-9 with TRBJ1-1; D is ambiguous. Germline CDR1 SEHNR, CDR2 FQNEAQ (reference sequence). The ends were cut back, 5 bases at V and 8 bases at J, with 9 bases in the middle. The CDR3 is 11 amino acids. CDR3 bases: TGTGCCAGCAGCCTCGGGGAGGAAGCTTTCTTT. It is translated as CASSLGEEAFF.

DNA of the CDR3: TGTGCCACCTCATACGGGGGGTATGACACCTTC. Its protein is CATSYGGYDTF. The V call is TRBV2, the J call TRBJ1-2, with D possibly matching TRBD1 (5 bases). The CDR3 runs 11 residues. The germline V gene has CDR1 SNHLY and CDR2 FYNNEI. Trimming shortened V by 10 bases and J by 12 bases, and 18 bases separated the two germline ends.

V is TRBV20-1 and J is TRBJ1-5; TRBD1 agrees at 8 bases. The CDR3 extends over 16 amino acids. Unmatched junction bases numbered 6, after V lost 0 bases and J lost 2 bases. Germline V gene data show CDR1 as DFQATT and CDR2 as SNEGSKA (reference sequence). For the CDR3, the DNA is TGCAGTGCTAGAGAGGCGCCAGGGGGCGGCAATCAGCCCCAGCATTTT. Encoded protein: CSAREAPGGGNQPQHF.

This clonotype was picked up many times. The rearrangement joins TRBV5-1 to TRBJ2-4; TRBD1 or TRBD2 may be the D gene (5 bases each). The CDR3 has 17 amino acids. V dropped 3 bases and J dropped 7 bases, with 23 bases sitting between them. Per the germline V gene, CDR1 is SGHRS and CDR2 is YFSETQ. The CDR3 sequence is CASSWGILERALNIQYF. The CDR3 nucleotides read TGCGCCAGCAGCTGGGGGATCCTAGAACGGGCGCTGAACATTCAGTACTTC.

This clonotype was seen a handful of times. The chain has TRBV28 and TRBJ2-7, with D tentatively TRBD1 (6 bases). Deletions cut 4 bases from V and 1 base from J, with 23 bases between. Germline CDR1 and CDR2: MDHEN and SYDVKM. CDR3 length: 18 amino acids. Here the CDR3 reads CASSYPHLTGLRSYEQYV. The DNA of the CDR3 is TGTGCCAGCAGTTACCCTCATTTAACAGGGTTAAGGTCCTACGAGCAGTACGTC.

This chain links TRBV20-1 with TRBJ2-1; TRBD2 matches 10 bases. The ends lost 4 bases at V and 3 bases at J; junction bases unmatched: 6. Germline V CDR1 and CDR2: DFQATT, SNEGSKA (reference sequence). The CDR3 has 15 amino acids. The CDR3 loop reads CSAIIAGGSYNEQFF. In DNA form, the CDR3 reads TGCAGTGCTATTATAGCGGGGGGAAGCTACAATGAGCAGTTCTTC.